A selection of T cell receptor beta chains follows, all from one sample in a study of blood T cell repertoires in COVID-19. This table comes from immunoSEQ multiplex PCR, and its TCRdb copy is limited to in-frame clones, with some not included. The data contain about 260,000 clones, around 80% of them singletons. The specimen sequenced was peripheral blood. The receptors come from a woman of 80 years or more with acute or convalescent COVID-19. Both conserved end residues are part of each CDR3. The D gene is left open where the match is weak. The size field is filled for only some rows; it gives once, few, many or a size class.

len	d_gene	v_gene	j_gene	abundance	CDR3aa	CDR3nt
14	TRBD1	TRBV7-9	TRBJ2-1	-	CASSLADRDNEQFF	TGTGCCAGCAGCTTAGCGGACAGGGATAATGAGCAGTTCTTC
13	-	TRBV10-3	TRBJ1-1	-	CAISEEGDTEAFF	TGTGCCATCAGTGAGGAGGGGGACACTGAAGCTTTCTTT
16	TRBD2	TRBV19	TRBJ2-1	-	CASSTIAGSRNNEQFF	TGTGCCAGTAGTACAATAGCGGGGAGCCGAAACAATGAGCAGTTCTTC
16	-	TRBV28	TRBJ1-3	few	CASRVAGKASGNTIYF	TGTGCCAGCAGGGTAGCGGGCAAGGCCTCTGGAAACACCATATATTTT
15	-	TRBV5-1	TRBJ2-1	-	CASSLGGRDYNEQFF	TGCGCCAGCAGCTTGGGGGGCAGGGACTACAATGAGCAGTTCTTC
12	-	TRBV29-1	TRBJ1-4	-	CSVEGDREKLFF	TGCAGCGTTGAGGGCGATCGAGAAAAACTGTTTTTT
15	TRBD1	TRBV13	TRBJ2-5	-	CASSFRTGTGETQYF	TGTGCCAGCAGTTTCCGGACAGGGACGGGGGAGACCCAGTACTTC
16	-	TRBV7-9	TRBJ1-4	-	CASSRLPGATNEKLFF	TGTGCCAGCAGCCGCCTCCCAGGGGCAACTAATGAAAAACTGTTTTTT
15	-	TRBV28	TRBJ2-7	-	CASSNPRAGAYEQYF	TGTGCCAGCAGTAATCCCCGGGCCGGGGCCTACGAGCAGTACTTC
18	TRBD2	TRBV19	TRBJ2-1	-	CASSMSRPTSGRDNEQFF	TGTGCCAGTAGTATGTCCCGACCCACTAGCGGGAGGGATAATGAGCAGTTCTTC
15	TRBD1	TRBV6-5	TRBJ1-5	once	CASRRTGDGNQPQHF	TGTGCCAGCAGACGAACAGGGGACGGCAATCAGCCCCAGCATTTT
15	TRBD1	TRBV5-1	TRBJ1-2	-	CASSPRTGGDYGYTF	TGCGCCAGCAGCCCAAGGACAGGGGGCGACTATGGCTACACCTTC